This T cell receptor (beta chain) was sequenced during a study of blood T cell repertoires in COVID-19. Seattle's cohort entered during active infection and was followed longitudinally. Germline values: CDR1 SGHTS, CDR2 YDEGEE. This CDR3 comprises 16 residues. The germline V and J ends were trimmed by 0 bases and 2 bases, with 12 bases remaining between them. In the study's own analysis: Amplification of reference gene primers was used by the study to estimate nucleated cell counts. The assay was immunoSEQ multiplex PCR, and TCRdb's table has in-frame clones only and misses some. D and trimming were read from the DNA, whereas the V and J calls and clone size are those reported in that table. Of approximately 90,000 clones in the sample, roughly 80% were seen once.

This sequence originates from a man aged 65 to 85 with COVID-19, enrolled during active disease. Material for sequencing was peripheral blood. V usage is TRBV5-8 and J usage is TRBJ1-5; D uncertain. CDR3 sequence: CASSLAGDAGNQPQHF. In nucleotides, the CDR3 is TGTGCCAGCAGCTTGGCTGGAGACGCTGGCAATCAGCCCCAGCATTTT.